The subject of this entry is one T cell receptor beta chain. Ranging in age from roughly 6 to 90, the donors were healthy Caucasian individuals from Russia. CDR3 size: 15 residues. The germline V and J ends were trimmed by 2 bases and 5 bases, with 17 bases remaining between them. Germline loops: CDR1 SGHKS, CDR2 YYEKEE (reference sequence). The data belong to a study of blood T cells in healthy people across ages. Next came a second PCR, run for about 7 to 11 cycles, which used a sample-barcoded 5' primer along with a J-beta primer mix. Each CDR3 protein is one row after TCRdb ran MiXCR on the 5' RACE reads. Among over a million distinct CDR3 sequences, under 45% were seen once, and the ten largest hold around 18%.

The TCR sequence derives from a woman between 55 and 75 years old in good health. The specimen was blood. V gene TRBV5-5 combines with J gene TRBJ2-7, with D perhaps TRBD2 (7 bases). The CDR3 DNA is TGTGCCAGCAGCTTAAGCGGGACACCCCTTGACGAGCAGTACTTC. Protein: CASSLSGTPLDEQYF.